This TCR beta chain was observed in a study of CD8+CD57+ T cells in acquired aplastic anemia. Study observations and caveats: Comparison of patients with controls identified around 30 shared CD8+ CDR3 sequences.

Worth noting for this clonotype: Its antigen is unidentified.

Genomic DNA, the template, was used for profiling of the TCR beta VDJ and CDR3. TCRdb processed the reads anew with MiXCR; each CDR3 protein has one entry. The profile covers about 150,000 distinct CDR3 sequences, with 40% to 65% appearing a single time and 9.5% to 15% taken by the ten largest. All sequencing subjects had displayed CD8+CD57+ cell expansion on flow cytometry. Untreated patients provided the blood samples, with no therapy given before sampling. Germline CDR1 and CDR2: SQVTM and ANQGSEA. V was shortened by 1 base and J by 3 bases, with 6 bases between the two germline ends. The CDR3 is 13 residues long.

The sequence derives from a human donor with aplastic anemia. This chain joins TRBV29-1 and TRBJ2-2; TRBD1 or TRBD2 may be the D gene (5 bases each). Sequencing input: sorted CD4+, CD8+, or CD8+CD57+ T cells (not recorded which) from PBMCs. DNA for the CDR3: TGCAGCGTTGAAGGGGGGTACACCGGGGAGCTGTTTTTT. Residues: CSVEGGYTGELFF.